Below, one T cell receptor beta chain is given with its context. Its antigen is undetermined. Germline CDR1 DFQATT, CDR2 SNEGSKA (reference sequence). This CDR3 has 13 amino acids. Trimming removed 0 bases from V and 6 bases from J; junction bases left unmatched: 4. This record belongs to a study of T cells after yellow fever vaccination. Findings of the study overall: A small proportion of clonotypes was detected in both the CD4 and CD8 compartments.

Each CDR3 protein is one row after TCRdb ran MiXCR on the 5' RACE reads. The sample lists 450,000 to 550,000 distinct CDR3 sequences; roughly a fifth were seen once. The starting material was PBMCs, obtained approximately 22 days after the first yellow fever vaccination. The chain links TRBV20-1 to TRBJ2-5; 7 bases agree with TRBD1. The clonotype originates from a man between 18 and 35 years old who received the YFV17D yellow fever vaccine. For the CDR3, the DNA is TGCAGTGCTAGAGAGCCAGGGGGAAAGACCCAGTACTTC. Translated, it gives CSAREPGGKTQYF.